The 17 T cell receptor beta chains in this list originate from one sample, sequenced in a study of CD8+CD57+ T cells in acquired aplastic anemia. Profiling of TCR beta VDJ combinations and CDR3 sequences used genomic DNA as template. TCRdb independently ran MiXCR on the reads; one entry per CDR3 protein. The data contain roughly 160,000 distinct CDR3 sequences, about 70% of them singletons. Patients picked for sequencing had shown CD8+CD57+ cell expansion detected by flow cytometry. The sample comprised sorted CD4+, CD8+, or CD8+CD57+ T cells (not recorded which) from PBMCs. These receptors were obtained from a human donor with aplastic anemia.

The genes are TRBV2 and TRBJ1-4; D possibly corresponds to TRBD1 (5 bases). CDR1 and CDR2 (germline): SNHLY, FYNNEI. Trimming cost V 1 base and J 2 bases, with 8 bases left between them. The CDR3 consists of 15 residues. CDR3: CASSEEWGTNEKLFF. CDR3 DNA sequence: TGTGCCAGCAGTGAAGAATGGGGGACTAATGAAAAACTGTTTTTT.

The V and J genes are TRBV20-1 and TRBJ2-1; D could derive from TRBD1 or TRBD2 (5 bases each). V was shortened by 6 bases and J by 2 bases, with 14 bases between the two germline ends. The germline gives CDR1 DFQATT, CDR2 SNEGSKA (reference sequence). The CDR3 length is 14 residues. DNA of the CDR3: TGCAGTGCCCCAGGGACGGAGGCCTACAATGAGCAGTTCTTC. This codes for CSAPGTEAYNEQFF.

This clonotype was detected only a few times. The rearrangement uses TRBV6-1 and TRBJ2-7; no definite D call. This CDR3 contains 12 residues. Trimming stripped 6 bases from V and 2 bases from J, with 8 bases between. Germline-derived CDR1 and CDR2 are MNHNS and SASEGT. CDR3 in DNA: TGTGCCAGCAGCCACCGACCCTACGAGCAGTACTTC. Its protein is CASSHRPYEQYF.

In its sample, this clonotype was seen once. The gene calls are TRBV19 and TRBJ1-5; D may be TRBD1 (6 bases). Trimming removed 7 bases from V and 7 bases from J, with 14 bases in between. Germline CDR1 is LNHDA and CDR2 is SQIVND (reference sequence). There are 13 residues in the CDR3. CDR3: CASTTGRQQPQHF. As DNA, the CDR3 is TGTGCCAGTACAACAGGGAGACAACAGCCCCAGCATTTT.

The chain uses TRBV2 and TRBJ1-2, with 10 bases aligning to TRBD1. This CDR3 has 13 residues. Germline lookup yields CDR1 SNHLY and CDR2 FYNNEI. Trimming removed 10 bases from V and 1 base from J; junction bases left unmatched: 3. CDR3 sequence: CAIWDRGNYGYTF. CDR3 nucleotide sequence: TGTGCCATCTGGGACAGGGGTAACTATGGCTACACCTTC.

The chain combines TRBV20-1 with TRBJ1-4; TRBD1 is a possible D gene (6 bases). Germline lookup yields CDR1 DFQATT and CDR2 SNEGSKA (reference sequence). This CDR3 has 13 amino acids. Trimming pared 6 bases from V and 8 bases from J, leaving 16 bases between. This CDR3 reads CSAWERGGEKLFF. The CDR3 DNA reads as TGCAGTGCGTGGGAGCGGGGGGGCGAAAAACTGTTTTTT.

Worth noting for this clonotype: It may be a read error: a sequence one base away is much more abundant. This chain's CDR3 is CASRVRQGLPLVTTEAFF. The DNA for the CDR3 is TGTGCCAGTAGGGTCCGACAGGGCCTTCCTCTCGTGACCACTGAAGCTTTCTTT. The V gene is TRBV19, the J gene TRBJ1-1; 7 positions match TRBD1. With 6 bases clipped from V and 4 bases from J, the junction kept 20 bases outside the gene matches. Germline lookup yields CDR1 LNHDA and CDR2 SQIVND (reference sequence). The CDR3 extends over 18 amino acids.

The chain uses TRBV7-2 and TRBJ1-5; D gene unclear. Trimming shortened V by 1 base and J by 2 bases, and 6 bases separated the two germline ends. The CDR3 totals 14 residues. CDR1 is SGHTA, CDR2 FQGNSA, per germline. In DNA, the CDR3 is TGTGCCAGCAGCTTAGGGGGTCGCAATCAGCCCCAGCATTTT. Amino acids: CASSLGGRNQPQHF.

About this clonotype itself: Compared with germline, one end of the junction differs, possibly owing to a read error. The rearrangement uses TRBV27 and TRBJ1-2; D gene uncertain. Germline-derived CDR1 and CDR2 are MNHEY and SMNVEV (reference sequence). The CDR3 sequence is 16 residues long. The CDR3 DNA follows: TGTGCCAGCGGTTTATTGGCGGGGTCCTATTCCTATGGCTACACCTTC. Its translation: CASGLLAGSYSYGYTF.

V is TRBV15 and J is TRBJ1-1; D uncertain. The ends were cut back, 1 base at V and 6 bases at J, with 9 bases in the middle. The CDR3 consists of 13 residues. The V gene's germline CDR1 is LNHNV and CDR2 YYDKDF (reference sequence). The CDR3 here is CATSRVGEAEAFF. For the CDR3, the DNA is TGTGCCACCAGCAGAGTGGGTGAGGCTGAAGCTTTCTTT.

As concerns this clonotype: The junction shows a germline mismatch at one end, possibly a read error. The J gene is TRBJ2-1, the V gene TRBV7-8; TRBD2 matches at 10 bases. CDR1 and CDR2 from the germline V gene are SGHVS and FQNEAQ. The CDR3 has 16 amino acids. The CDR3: CATSRGLAASYNEQFF. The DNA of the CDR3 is TGTGCCACCAGCAGAGGACTAGCGGCCTCCTACAATGAGCAGTTCTTC.

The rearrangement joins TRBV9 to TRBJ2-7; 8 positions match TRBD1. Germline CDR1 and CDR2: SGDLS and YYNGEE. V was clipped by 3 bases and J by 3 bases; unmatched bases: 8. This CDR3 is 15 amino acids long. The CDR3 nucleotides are TGTGCCAGCAGCGATAGGGACAGGACTTTCTACGAGCAGTACTTC. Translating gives CASSDRDRTFYEQYF.

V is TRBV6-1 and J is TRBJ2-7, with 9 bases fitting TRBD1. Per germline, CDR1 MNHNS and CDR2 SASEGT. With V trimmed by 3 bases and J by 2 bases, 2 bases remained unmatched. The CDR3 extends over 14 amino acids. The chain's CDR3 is CASSERTGAYEQYF. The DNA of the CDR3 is TGTGCCAGCAGTGAGCGGACAGGGGCCTACGAGCAGTACTTC.

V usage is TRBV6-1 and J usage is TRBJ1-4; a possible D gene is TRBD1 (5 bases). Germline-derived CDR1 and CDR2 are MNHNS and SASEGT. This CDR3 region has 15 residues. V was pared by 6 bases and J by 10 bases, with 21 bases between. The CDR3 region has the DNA TGTGCCAGCAGGTTTTCGGACACCACATCTGGAAAACTGTTTTTT. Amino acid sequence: CASRFSDTTSGKLFF.

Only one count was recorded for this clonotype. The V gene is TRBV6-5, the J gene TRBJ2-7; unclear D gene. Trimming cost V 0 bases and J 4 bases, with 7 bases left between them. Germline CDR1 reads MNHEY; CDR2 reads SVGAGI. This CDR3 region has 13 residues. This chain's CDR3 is CASSYSTSYEQYF. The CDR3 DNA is TGTGCCAGCAGTTACTCTACGTCTTACGAGCAGTACTTC.

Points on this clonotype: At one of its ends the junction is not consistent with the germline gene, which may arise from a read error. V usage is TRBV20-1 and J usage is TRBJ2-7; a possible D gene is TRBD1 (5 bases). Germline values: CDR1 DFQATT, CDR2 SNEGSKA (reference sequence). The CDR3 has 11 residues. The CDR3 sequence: CSAGDSDEQYF. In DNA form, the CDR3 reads TGCAGTGCTGGAGACAGCGACGAGCAGTACTTC.

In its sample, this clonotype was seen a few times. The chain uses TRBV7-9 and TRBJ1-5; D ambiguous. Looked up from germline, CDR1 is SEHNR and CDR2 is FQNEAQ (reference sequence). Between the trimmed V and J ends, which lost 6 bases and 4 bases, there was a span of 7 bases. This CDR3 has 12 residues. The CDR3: CASRGANQPQHF. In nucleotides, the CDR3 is TGTGCCAGCAGGGGAGCTAATCAGCCCCAGCATTTT.